The clone carrying this T cell receptor (beta chain) was detected only a few times. The antigen is not known. CDR3 length: 13 amino acids. V lost 3 bases and J lost 10, with 16 bases in between. In this cohort, patients with other autoimmune diseases, uncontrolled infections, pregnancy or lactation were excluded. Amplifying from RNA transcripts, the study obtained TCR beta CDR3 regions. First-round RT-PCR with HTBI primers preceded a second-round multiplex PCR. TCRdb ran MiXCR on the multiplex PCR reads and lists one entry per CDR3 protein. The sample lists about 400,000 distinct CDR3 sequences, about 16% occurring once. The data belong to a study of Graves' ophthalmopathy and Graves' hyperthyroidism. Study-wide findings and caveats: Forecasting of ophthalmopathy progression by the model achieved more than 70% sensitivity and roughly 78% specificity. Detection in blood was also observed for most expanded thyroid clonotypes above 0.001 frequency.

This sequence was found in a woman aged 18 to 35 with stable Graves' hyperthyroidism. The material sequenced was peripheral blood. The V gene is TRBV12-3 or TRBV12-4, the J gene TRBJ2-7, with D uncertain. CDR3 sequence reads: CASSLVESTNQYF. The DNA of the CDR3 is TGTGCCAGCAGTTTGGTGGAGTCGACCAATCAGTACTTC.